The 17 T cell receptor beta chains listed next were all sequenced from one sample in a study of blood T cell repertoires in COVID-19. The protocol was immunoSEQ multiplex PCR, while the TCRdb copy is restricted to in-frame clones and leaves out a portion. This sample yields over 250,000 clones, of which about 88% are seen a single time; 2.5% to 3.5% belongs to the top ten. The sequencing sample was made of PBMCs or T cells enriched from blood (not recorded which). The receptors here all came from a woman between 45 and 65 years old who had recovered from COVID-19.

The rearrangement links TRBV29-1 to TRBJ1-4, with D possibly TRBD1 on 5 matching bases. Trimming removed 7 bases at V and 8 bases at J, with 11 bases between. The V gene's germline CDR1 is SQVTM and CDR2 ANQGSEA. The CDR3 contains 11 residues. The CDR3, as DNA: TGCAGCGCATCTGGGGCCGAAAAACTGTTTTTT. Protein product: CSASGAEKLFF.

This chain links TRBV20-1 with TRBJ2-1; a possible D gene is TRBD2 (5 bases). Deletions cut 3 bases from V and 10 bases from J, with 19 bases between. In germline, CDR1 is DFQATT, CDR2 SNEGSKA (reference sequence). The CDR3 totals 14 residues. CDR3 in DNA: TGCAGTGCTAGTAGAATCCGGGAAACAGACGAGCAGTTCTTC. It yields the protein CSASRIRETDEQFF.

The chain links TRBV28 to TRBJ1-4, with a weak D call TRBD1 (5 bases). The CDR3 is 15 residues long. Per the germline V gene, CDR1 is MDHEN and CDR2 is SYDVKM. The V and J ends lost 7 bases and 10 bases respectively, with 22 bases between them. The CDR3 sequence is CASIARGRGFGKLFF. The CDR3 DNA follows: TGTGCCAGCATCGCGCGGGGACGGGGTTTTGGAAAACTGTTTTTT.

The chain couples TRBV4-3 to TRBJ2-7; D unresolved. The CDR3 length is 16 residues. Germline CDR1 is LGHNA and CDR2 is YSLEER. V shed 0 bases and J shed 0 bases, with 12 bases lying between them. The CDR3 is CASSQEVLRSSYEQYF. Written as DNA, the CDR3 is TGCGCCAGCAGCCAAGAGGTCCTAAGGAGCTCCTACGAGCAGTACTTC.

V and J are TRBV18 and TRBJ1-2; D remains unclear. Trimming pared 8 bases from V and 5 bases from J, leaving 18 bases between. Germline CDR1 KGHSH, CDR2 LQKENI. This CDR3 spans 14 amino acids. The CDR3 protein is CASTEVGRLYGYTF. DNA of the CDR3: TGTGCCAGCACCGAGGTGGGCAGACTATATGGCTACACCTTC.

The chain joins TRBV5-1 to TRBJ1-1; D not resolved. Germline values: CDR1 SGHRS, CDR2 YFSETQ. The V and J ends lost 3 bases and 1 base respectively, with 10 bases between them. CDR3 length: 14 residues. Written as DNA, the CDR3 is TGCGCCAGCAGCTCCCTTGGGCAGAACACTGAAGCTTTCTTT. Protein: CASSSLGQNTEAFF.

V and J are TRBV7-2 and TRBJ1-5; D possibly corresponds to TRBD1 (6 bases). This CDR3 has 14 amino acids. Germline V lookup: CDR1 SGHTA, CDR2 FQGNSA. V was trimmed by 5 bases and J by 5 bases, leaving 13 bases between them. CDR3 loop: CASSPSGGHQPQHF. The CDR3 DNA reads TGTGCCAGCAGCCCAAGCGGGGGCCATCAGCCCCAGCATTTT.

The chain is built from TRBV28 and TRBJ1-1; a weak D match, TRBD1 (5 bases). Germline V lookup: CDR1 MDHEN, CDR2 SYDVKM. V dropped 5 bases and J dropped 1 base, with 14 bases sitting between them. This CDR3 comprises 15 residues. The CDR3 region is CASSEWGRANTEAFF. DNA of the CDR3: TGTGCCAGCAGTGAGTGGGGGAGGGCGAACACTGAAGCTTTCTTT. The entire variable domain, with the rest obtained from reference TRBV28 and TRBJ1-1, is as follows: DVKVTQSSRYLVKRTGEKVFLECVQDMDHENMFWYRQDPGLGLRLIYFSYDVKMKEKGDIPEGYSVSREKKERFSLILESASTNQTSMYLCASSEWGRANTEAFFGQGTRLTVV.

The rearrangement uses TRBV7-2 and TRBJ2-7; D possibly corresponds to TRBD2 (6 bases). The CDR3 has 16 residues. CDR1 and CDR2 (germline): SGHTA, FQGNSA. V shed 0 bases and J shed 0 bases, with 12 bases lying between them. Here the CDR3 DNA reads TGTGCCAGCAGCTTAGCGCTTGGGGGGTACTCCTACGAGCAGTACTTC. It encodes CASSLALGGYSYEQYF.

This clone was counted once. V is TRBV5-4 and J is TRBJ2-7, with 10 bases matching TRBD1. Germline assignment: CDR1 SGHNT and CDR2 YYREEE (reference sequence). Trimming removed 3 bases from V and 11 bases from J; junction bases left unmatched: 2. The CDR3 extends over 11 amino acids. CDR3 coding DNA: TGTGCCAGCAGCTCGACAGGGGGCAAGTACTTC. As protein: CASSSTGGKYF.

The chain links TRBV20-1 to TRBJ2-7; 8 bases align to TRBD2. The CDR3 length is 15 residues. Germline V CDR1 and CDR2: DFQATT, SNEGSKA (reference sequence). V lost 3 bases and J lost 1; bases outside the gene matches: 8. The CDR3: CSASRGGRLSYEQYF. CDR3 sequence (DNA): TGCAGTGCTAGTAGGGGCGGGAGGTTGTCCTACGAGCAGTACTTC.

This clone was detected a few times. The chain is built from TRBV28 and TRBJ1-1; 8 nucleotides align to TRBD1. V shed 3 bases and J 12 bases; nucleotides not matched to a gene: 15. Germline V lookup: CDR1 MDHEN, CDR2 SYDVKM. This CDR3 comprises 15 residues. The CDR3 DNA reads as TGTGCCAGCAGTTTGCAGAGCGGACAGGGTGGAGGAACTTTCTTT. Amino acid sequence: CASSLQSGQGGGTFF.

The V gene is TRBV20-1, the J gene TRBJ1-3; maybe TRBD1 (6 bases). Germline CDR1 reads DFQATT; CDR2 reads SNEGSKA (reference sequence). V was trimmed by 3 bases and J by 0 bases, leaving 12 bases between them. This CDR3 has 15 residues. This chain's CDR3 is CSASKGEFSGNTIYF. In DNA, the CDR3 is TGCAGTGCTAGTAAGGGGGAATTCTCTGGAAACACCATATATTTT.

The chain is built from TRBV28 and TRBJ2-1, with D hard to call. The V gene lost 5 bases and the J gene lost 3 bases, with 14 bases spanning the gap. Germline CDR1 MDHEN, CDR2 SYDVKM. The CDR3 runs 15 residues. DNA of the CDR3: TGTGCCAGCAGTGTCGTGGGTCTAGACTACAATGAGCAGTTCTTC. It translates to CASSVVGLDYNEQFF.

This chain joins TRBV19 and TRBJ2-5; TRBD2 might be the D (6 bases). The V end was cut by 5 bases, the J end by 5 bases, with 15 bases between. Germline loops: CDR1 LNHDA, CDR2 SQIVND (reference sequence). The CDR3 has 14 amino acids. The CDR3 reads CASSPRGTRETQYF. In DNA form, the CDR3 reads TGTGCCAGTAGTCCCCGGGGGACGCGGGAGACCCAGTACTTC. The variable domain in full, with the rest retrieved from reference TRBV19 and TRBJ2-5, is DGGITQSPKYLFRKEGQNVTLSCEQNLNHDAMYWYRQDPGQGLRLIYYSQIVNDFQKGDIAEGYSVSREKKESFPLTVTSAQKNPTAFYLCASSPRGTRETQYFGPGTRLLVL.

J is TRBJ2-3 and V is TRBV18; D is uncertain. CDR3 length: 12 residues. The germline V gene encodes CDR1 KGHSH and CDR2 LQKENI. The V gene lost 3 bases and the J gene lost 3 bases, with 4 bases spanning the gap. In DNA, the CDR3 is TGTGCCAGCTCACCGTCGACAGATACGCAGTATTTT. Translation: CASSPSTDTQYF.

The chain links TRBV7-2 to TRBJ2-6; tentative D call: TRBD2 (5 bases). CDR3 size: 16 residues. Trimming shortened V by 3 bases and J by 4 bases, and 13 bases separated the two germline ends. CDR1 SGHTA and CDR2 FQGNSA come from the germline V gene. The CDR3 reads CASSLDSRLGANVLTF. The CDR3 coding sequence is TGTGCCAGCAGCTTGGACTCACGGCTCGGGGCCAACGTCCTGACTTTC.